The clone carrying this T cell receptor (beta chain) was observed once. The data belong to a study of shared clonotypes between healthy human individuals. On the study more broadly: The donor pool was made up of two women and a few men aged 18 to 49.

J lost 2 bases, V lost 3 bases, and 5 bases had no gene match. Germline CDR1 GTSNPN, CDR2 SVGIG (reference sequence). The CDR3 contains 14 residues. Data came from immunoSEQ multiplex PCR; TCRdb stores just in-frame clones and leaves some out. The sample includes about 480,000 clones, around 79% seen only once; the top ten take roughly 13%. The chain uses TRBV30 and TRBJ1-2; 8 positions match TRBD1. Sequencing was done on a sample of PBMCs. This clonotype originated in a middle-aged woman in good health. Some clones in this sample may be carry-over from other donors' samples. This CDR3 is CAWSGDRRNYGYTF. The CDR3 bases are TGTGCCTGGAGCGGGGACAGGCGGAACTATGGCTACACCTTC.